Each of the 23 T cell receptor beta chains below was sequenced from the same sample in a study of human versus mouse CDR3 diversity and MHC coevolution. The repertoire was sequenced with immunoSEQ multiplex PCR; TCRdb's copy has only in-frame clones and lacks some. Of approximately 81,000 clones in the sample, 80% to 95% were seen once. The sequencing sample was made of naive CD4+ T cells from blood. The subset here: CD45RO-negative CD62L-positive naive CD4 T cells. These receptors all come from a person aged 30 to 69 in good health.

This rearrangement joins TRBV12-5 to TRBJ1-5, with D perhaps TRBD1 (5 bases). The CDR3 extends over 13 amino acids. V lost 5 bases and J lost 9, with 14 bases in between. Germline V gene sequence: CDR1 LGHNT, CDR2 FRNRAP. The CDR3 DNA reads TGTGCTAGTGGTCCCTCAGGGTCCCGGCCCCAGCATTTT. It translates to CASGPSGSRPQHF.

The CDR3 sequence: CASSIARGTGENEQFF. In DNA, the CDR3 is TGTGCCAGTAGTATAGCACGTGGGACAGGGGAGAATGAGCAGTTCTTC. The chain recombines TRBV19 with TRBJ2-1, with TRBD1 matching over 10 bases. V shed 1 base, J shed 7 bases, and the junction held 7 bases outside the gene matches. The germline gives CDR1 LNHDA, CDR2 SQIVND (reference sequence). This CDR3 spans 16 amino acids.

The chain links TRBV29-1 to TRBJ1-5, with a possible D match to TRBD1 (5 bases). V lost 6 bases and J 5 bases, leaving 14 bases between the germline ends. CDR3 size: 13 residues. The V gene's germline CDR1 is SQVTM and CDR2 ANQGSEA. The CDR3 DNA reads TGCAGCGTGACCGGGGGTACGGATCAGCCCCAGCATTTT. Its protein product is CSVTGGTDQPQHF. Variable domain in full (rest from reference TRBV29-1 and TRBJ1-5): SAVISQKPSRDICQRGTSLTIQCQVDSQVTMMFWYRQQPGQSLTLIATANQGSEATYESGFVIDKFPISRPNLTFSTLTVSNMSPEDSSIYLCSVTGGTDQPQHFGDGTRLSIL.

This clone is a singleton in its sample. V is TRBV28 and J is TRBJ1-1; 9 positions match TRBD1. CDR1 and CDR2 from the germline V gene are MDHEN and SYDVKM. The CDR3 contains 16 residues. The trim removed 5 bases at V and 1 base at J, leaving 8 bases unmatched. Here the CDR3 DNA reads TGTGCCAGCAGTCCGGGACAGGGCATCGAGAACACTGAAGCTTTCTTT. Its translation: CASSPGQGIENTEAFF.

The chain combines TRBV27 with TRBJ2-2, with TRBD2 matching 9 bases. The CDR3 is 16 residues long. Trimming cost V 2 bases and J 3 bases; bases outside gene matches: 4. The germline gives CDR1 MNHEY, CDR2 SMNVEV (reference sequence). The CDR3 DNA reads TGTGCCAGCAGTTTAGCCCTAGCGGGGCACACCGGGGAGCTGTTTTTT. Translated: CASSLALAGHTGELFF.

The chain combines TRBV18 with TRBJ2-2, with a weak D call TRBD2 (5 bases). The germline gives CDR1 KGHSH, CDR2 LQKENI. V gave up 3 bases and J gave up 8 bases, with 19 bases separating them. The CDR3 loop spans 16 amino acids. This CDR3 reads CASSPYSRTGKGELFF. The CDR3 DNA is TGTGCCAGCTCACCGTATTCCCGGACGGGGAAGGGGGAGCTGTTTTTT.

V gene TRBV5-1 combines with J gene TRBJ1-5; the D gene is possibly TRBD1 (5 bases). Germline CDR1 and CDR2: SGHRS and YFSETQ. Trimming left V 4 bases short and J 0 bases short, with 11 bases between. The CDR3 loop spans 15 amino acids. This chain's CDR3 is CASSAGDHSNQPQHF. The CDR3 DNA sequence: TGCGCCAGCAGCGCGGGGGACCATAGCAATCAGCCCCAGCATTTT.

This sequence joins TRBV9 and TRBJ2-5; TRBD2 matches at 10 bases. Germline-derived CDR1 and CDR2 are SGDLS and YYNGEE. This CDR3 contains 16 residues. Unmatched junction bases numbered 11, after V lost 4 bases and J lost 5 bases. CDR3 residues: CASSRRLAGTIETQYF. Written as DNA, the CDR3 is TGTGCCAGCAGCCGACGACTAGCGGGCACCATTGAGACCCAGTACTTC.

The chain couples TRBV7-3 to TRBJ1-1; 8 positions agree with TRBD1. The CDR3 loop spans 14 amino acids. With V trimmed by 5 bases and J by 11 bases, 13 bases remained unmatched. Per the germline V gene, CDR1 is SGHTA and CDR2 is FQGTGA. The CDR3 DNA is TGTGCCAGCAGCGCCACCGGGCAGGGGGCTTCGGCTTTCTTT. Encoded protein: CASSATGQGASAFF.

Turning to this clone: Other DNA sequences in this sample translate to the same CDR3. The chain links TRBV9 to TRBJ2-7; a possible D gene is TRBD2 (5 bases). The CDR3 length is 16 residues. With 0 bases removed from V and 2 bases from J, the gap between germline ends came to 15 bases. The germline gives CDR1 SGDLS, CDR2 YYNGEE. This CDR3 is CASSVGGAVPAYEQYF. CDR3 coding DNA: TGTGCCAGCAGCGTAGGCGGAGCGGTCCCCGCCTACGAGCAGTACTTC.

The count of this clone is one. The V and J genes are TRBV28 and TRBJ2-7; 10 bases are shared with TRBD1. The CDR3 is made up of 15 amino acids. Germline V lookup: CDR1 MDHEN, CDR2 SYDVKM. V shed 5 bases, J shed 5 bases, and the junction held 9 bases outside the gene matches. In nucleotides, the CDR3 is TGTGCCAGCAGTGGTCGACAGGGGGCGGCCCACGAGCAGTACTTC. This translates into CASSGRQGAAHEQYF.

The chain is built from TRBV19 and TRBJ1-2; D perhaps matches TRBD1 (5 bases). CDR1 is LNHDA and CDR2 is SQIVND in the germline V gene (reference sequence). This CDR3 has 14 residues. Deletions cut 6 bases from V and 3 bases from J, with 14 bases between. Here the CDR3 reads CASRGEGRHYGYTF. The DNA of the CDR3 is TGTGCCAGTAGAGGGGAGGGGCGTCACTATGGCTACACCTTC.

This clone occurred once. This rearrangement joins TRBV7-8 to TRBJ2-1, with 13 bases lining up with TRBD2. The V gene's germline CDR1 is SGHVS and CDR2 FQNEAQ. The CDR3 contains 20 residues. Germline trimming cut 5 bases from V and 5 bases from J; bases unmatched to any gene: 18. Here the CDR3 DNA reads TGTGCCAGCAGCCCCAGCGATCGACTAGCGGGAGGATCTTTGGACAATGAGCAGTTCTTC. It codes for CASSPSDRLAGGSLDNEQFF.

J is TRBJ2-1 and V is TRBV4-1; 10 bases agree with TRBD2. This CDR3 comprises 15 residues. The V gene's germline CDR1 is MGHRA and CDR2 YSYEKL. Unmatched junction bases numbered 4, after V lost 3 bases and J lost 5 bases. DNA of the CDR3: TGCGCCAGCAGCCAGGAAGGACTAGCGGACAATGAGCAGTTCTTC. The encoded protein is CASSQEGLADNEQFF.

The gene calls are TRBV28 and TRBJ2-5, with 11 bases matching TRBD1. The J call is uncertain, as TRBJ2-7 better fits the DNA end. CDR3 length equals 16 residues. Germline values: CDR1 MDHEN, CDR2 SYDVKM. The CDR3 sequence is CASPPSGTGGSYEQYF. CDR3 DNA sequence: TGTGCCAGCCCTCCTTCCGGGACAGGGGGATCCTACGAGCAGTACTTC.

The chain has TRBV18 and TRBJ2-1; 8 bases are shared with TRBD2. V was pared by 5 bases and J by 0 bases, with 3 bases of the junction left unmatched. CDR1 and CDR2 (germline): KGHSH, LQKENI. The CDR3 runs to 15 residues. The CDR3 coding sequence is TGTGCCAGCTCATACGGGACTAGCTCCTACAATGAGCAGTTCTTC. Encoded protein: CASSYGTSSYNEQFF.

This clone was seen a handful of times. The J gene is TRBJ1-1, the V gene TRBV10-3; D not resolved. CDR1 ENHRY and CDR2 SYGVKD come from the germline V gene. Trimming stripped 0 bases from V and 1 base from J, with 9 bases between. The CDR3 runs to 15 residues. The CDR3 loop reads CAISESKLANTEAFF. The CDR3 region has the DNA TGTGCCATCAGTGAGTCGAAGCTCGCGAACACTGAAGCTTTCTTT.

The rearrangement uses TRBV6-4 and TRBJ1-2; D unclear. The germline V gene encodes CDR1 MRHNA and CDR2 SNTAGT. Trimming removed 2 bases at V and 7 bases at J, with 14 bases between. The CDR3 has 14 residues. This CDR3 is CASSDVPGGSGYTF. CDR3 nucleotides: TGTGCCAGCAGTGACGTACCGGGTGGAAGTGGCTACACCTTC.

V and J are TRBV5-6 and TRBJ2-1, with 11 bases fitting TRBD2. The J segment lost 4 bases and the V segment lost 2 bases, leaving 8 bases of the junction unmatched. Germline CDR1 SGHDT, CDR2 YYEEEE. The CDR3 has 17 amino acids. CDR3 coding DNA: TGTGCCAGCAGCTTCCGGACTAGCGGGTCCCTTTACAATGAGCAGTTCTTC. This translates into CASSFRTSGSLYNEQFF.

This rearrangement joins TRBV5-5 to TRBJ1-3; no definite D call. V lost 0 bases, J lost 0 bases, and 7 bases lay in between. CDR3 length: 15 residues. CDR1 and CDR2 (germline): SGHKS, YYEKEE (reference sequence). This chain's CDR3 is CASSLGPFSGNTIYF. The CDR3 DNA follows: TGTGCCAGCAGCTTGGGTCCCTTCTCTGGAAACACCATATATTTT.

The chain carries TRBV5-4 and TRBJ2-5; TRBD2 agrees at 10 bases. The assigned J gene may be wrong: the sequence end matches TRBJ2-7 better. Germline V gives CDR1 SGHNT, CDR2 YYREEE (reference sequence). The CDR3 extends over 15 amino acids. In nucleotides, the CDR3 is TGTGCCAGCAGCTTGGCTAGCGGGAGCTCCTACGAGCAGTACTTC. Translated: CASSLASGSSYEQYF.

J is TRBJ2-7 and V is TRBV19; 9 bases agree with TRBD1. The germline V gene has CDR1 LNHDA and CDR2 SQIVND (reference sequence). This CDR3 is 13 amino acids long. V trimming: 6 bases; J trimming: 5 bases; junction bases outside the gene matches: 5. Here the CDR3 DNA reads TGTGCCAGTAGGGGACAGGGCCTAGACGAGCAGTACTTC. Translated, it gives CASRGQGLDEQYF.

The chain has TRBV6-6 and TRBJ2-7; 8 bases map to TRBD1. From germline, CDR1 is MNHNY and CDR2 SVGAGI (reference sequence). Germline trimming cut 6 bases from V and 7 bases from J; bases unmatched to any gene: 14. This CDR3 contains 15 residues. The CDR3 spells CASRITGTGSEEQYF. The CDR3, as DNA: TGTGCCAGCAGAATTACCGGGACAGGCAGTGAAGAGCAGTACTTC.